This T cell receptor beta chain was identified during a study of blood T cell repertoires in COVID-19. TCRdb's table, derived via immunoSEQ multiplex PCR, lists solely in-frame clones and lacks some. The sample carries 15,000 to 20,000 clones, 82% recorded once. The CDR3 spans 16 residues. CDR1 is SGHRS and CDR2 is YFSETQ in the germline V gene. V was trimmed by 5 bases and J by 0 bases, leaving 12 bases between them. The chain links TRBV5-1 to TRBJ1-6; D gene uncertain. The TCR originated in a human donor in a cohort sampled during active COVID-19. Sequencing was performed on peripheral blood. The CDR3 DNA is TGCGCCAGCAGGCCGACTGGAAGCTCCTATAATTCACCCCTCCACTTT. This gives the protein CASRPTGSSYNSPLHF.